These 14 T cell receptor beta chains came from one sample sequenced in a study of monozygotic twins with inflammatory bowel disease. TCRdb re-called the 5' RACE reads; every CDR3 protein appears as one record, without DNA. The repertoire table contains about 110,000 distinct CDR3 sequences. The sequenced sample consisted of blood. Receptors originate from a human donor with ulcerative colitis or Crohn's disease, or a healthy co-twin of an affected twin (not recorded which).

The genes are TRBV7-9 and TRBJ1-1; TCRdb outputs TRBD1, but without DNA this stays unchecked. Germline CDR1 is SEHNR and CDR2 is FQNEAQ (reference sequence). The CDR3 runs 15 residues. CDR3 sequence: CASSLSLGRNTEAFF.

The chain couples TRBV5-1 to TRBJ2-1; the TCRdb D gene call, TRBD1, has no DNA to confirm it. The CDR3 has 12 amino acids. Looked up from germline, CDR1 is SGHRS and CDR2 is YFSETQ. The CDR3 loop reads CASSLVGTEQFF.

The V gene is TRBV5-1, the J gene TRBJ2-3. CDR1 is SGHRS and CDR2 is YFSETQ in the germline V gene. The CDR3 is 11 residues long. The CDR3 region is CASRERDTQYF.

The genes are TRBV6-6 and TRBJ2-7; TCRdb's D call, TRBD1, is unchecked because there is no DNA. The CDR3 totals 13 residues. CDR1 and CDR2 (germline): MNHNY, SVGAGI (reference sequence). The CDR3 here is CASRPTGDYEQYF.

This chain links TRBV7-9 with TRBJ2-1; the D call of TRBD1 rests on TCRdb alone, since no DNA is present to check it. Looked up from germline, CDR1 is SEHNR and CDR2 is FQNEAQ (reference sequence). CDR3 length: 17 residues. CDR3 sequence: CASSLPDRESSYNEQFF.

This chain joins TRBV29-1 and TRBJ2-3; absent DNA, TCRdb's TRBD1 call cannot be checked. The germline CDR1 and CDR2 sequences are SQVTM and ANQGSEA. CDR3 length: 15 residues. CDR3 loop: CSVVPGVVITDTQYF.

The J gene is TRBJ1-2, the V gene TRBV20-1; TCRdb returns TRBD1, unconfirmable since there is no DNA. This CDR3 has 15 amino acids. Germline CDR1 reads DFQATT; CDR2 reads SNEGSKA (reference sequence). CDR3 in amino acids: CSARSDRGRDYGYTF.

The chain carries TRBV20-1 and TRBJ1-5. This CDR3 contains 14 residues. Germline V gives CDR1 DFQATT, CDR2 SNEGSKA (reference sequence). CDR3 region: CSARDPFINQPQHF.

The chain uses TRBV2 and TRBJ1-1. Germline V gene lookup returns CDR1 SNHLY and CDR2 FYNNEI. The CDR3 runs to 13 residues. CDR3 region: CASSSDRNTEAFF.

The rearrangement joins TRBV12-3 or TRBV12-4 to TRBJ2-1. This CDR3 is 15 amino acids long. The CDR3: CASSVLRGSLNEQFF.

This rearrangement joins TRBV5-1 to TRBJ1-1; TCRdb outputs TRBD1, but without DNA this stays unchecked. Germline-derived CDR1 and CDR2 are SGHRS and YFSETQ. The CDR3 extends over 13 amino acids. CDR3 loop: CASSLVTGTGAFF.

The V and J genes are TRBV2 and TRBJ2-1; TCRdb picks TRBD1, but there is no DNA to check that call. The germline V gene encodes CDR1 SNHLY and CDR2 FYNNEI. The CDR3 consists of 16 residues. CDR3 sequence: CASSPTGYRTYNEQFF.

The CDR3 reads CASSIGTAEPQHF. The chain links TRBV7-6 to TRBJ1-5. The CDR3 is 13 amino acids. Looked up from germline, CDR1 is SGHVS and CDR2 is FNYEAQ.

The rearrangement uses TRBV6-5 and TRBJ2-7. Germline V gene lookup returns CDR1 MNHEY and CDR2 SVGAGI. CDR3 size: 14 residues. CDR3 sequence reads: CASSYWPDFNEQYF.